Listed below are T cell receptor beta chains from one sample, sequenced in a study of T-cell reconstitution after alpha-beta-depleted transplantation in children. TCRdb reprocessed the PCR reads with MiXCR, giving one entry per CDR3 protein. The table has 450,000 to 550,000 distinct CDR3 sequences, 10% to 12% seen once. The specimen comprised PBMCs, mostly from graft donor cells, sampled 180 days after TCRalphabeta/CD19-depleted stem cell transplant. The receptors originated from a female patient between 2 and 15 years old who had a stem cell transplant for aplastic anemia, so the T cells may come from the graft donor. Both conserved end residues are part of each CDR3. The D gene is left open where the match is weak. Expanded clones are given a class, and other clones once, few, many or no size at all.

size | J | V | D | CDR3 | DNA
few | TRBJ2-5 | TRBV5-1 | TRBD2 | CASRYSSGRYQETQYF | TGCGCCAGCAGATACTCGAGCGGGAGGTACCAAGAGACCCAGTACTTC
few | TRBJ2-3 | TRBV7-9 | . | CASSFALRNTQYF | TGTGCCAGCAGCTTCGCACTCCGGAATACGCAGTATTTT
. | TRBJ1-2 | TRBV4-3 | . | CASSQDGRSNYGYTF | TGCGCCAGCAGCCAAGACGGTCGGAGTAACTATGGCTACACCTTC
few | TRBJ1-5 | TRBV6-2/TRBV6-3 | . | CASSSTGITNQPQHF | TGTGCCAGCAGTTCCACAGGGATAACAAATCAGCCCCAGCATTTT
many | TRBJ1-5 | TRBV7-2 | . | CASSFSRGRNQPQHF | TGTGCCAGCAGCTTTTCCCGGGGCCGAAATCAGCCCCAGCATTTT
many | TRBJ2-2 | TRBV5-1 | . | CASSLGHEIVTGELFF | TGCGCCAGCAGCTTGGGACACGAGATAGTCACCGGGGAGCTGTTTTTT
few | TRBJ1-3 | TRBV3-1 | . | CASSQIDVSSGNTIYF | TGTGCCAGCAGCCAGATAGACGTCTCCTCTGGAAACACCATATATTTT
. | TRBJ1-6 | TRBV12-3/TRBV12-4 | TRBD1 | CASTGTGFSPLHF | TGTGCCAGCACCGGGACAGGGTTTTCACCCCTCCACTTT
many | TRBJ2-1 | TRBV18 | . | CASSPPDWKAGNEQFF | TGTGCCAGCTCACCACCGGACTGGAAGGCGGGGAATGAGCAGTTCTTC
many | TRBJ1-1 | TRBV6-2/TRBV6-3 | TRBD1 | CASSLRQGGTEAFF | TGTGCCAGCAGCCTTAGACAGGGCGGAACTGAAGCTTTCTTT
few | TRBJ2-1 | TRBV3-1 | . | CASSPSYDLTYNEQFF | TGTGCCAGCAGCCCGTCTTATGACTTGACCTACAATGAGCAGTTCTTC
few | TRBJ1-1 | TRBV11-2 | . | CASSLGGGHTEAFF | TGTGCCAGCAGCTTAGGGGGCGGACACACTGAAGCTTTCTTT
. | TRBJ2-2 | TRBV3-1 | . | CASSLGRGYYTGELFF | TGTGCCAGCAGCCTCGGACGCGGTTACTACACCGGGGAGCTGTTTTTT
. | TRBJ2-7 | TRBV29-1 | TRBD2 | CSVAGAASGRTYEQYF | TGCAGCGTTGCAGGAGCGGCTAGCGGGAGAACCTACGAGCAGTACTTC
few | TRBJ1-6 | TRBV5-1 | . | CASSLKGDNGSPLHF | TGCGCCAGCAGCTTAAAAGGCGATAATGGGTCACCCCTCCACTTT
many | TRBJ2-1 | TRBV7-8 | TRBD2 | CASSCGTRRTCSYNEQFF | TGTGCCAGCAGCTGCGGGACTAGACGAACTTGCTCCTACAATGAGCAGTTCTTC
. | TRBJ2-6 | TRBV20-1 | TRBD1 | CSAGTGGTGANVLTF | TGCAGTGCCGGGACAGGGGGCACTGGGGCCAACGTCCTGACTTTC
. | TRBJ2-1 | TRBV5-1 | . | CASSPDTSYEQFF | TGCGCCAGCAGCCCCGACACTAGTTATGAGCAGTTCTTC
few | TRBJ2-7 | TRBV25-1 | . | CASNSDYEQYF | TGTGCCAGCAACAGTGACTACGAGCAGTACTTC
. | TRBJ2-5 | TRBV18 | TRBD1 | CASSPIRDRGGKTQYF | TGTGCCAGCTCACCAATCCGAGACAGGGGCGGAAAGACCCAGTACTTC
. | TRBJ2-5 | TRBV29-1 | TRBD1 | CIATRGYQETQYF | TGCATAGCCACCAGGGGGTACCAAGAGACCCAGTACTTC
many | TRBJ1-6 | TRBV21-1 | . | CASSRVGTGFDNSPLHF | TGTGCCAGCAGCAGGGTAGGGACAGGGTTCGATAATTCACCCCTCCACTTT
few | TRBJ2-5 | TRBV10-3 | TRBD2 | CAISTLAVKETQYF | TGTGCCATCAGTACACTAGCGGTTAAAGAGACCCAGTACTTC
. | TRBJ1-5 | TRBV28 | . | CASGSQGRGSMVQPQHF | TGTGCCAGCGGCTCCCAAGGTAGAGGGTCAATGGTACAGCCCCAGCATTTT
few | TRBJ2-5 | TRBV7-8 | . | CASSPVRTPLSETQYF | TGTGCCAGCAGCCCAGTTAGGACCCCCTTATCTGAGACCCAGTACTTC
. | TRBJ2-5 | TRBV20-1 | TRBD2 | CSARDERRLAGVRETQYF | TGCAGTGCTAGAGATGAGCGCCGGTTAGCGGGAGTTCGAGAGACCCAGTACTTC
few | TRBJ1-2 | TRBV5-1 | TRBD1 | CASSVRDRGYGYTF | TGCGCCAGCAGCGTGAGAGACAGGGGCTATGGCTACACCTTC
few | TRBJ2-5 | TRBV28 | TRBD1 | CASSQTGGKTQYF | TGTGCCAGCAGTCAGACAGGGGGGAAGACCCAGTACTTC
. | TRBJ2-2 | TRBV11-2 | . | CASSLDIGATNTGELFF | TGTGCCAGCAGCTTAGATATAGGGGCTACGAACACCGGGGAGCTGTTTTTT
. | TRBJ2-2 | TRBV5-6 | . | CASTHFGRPGRGELFF | TGTGCCAGCACCCATTTTGGCAGACCCGGAAGGGGGGAGCTGTTTTTT
. | TRBJ1-2 | TRBV9 | . | CASSAISSDASYGYTF | TGTGCCAGCAGCGCCATCTCAAGTGACGCGAGCTATGGCTACACCTTC
few | TRBJ2-5 | TRBV11-3 | TRBD2 | CASSLGGTSGKKTQYF | TGTGCCAGCAGCTTAGGCGGGACTAGCGGTAAAAAGACCCAGTACTTC
. | TRBJ2-1 | TRBV7-8 | TRBD2 | CASTHLAGHNEQFF | TGTGCCAGCACCCACTTAGCGGGACACAATGAGCAGTTCTTC
few | TRBJ2-7 | TRBV28 | . | CASSLSGQGYYEQYF | TGTGCCAGCAGTTTATCGGGCCAGGGGTACTACGAGCAGTACTTC
. | TRBJ2-3 | TRBV6-5 | . | CASSYSSRVVTTDTQYF | TGTGCCAGCAGTTACTCGAGTCGGGTGGTTACCACAGATACGCAGTATTTT
. | TRBJ1-4 | TRBV28 | . | CASSADRGTNEKLFF | TGTGCCAGCAGTGCCGATAGGGGAACTAATGAAAAACTGTTTTTT
. | TRBJ2-1 | TRBV7-3 | TRBD2 | CASSSWRRWEGSHNEQFF | TGTGCCAGCAGCTCCTGGAGGAGGTGGGAGGGATCCCACAATGAGCAGTTCTTC
. | TRBJ2-2 | TRBV30 | TRBD1 | CARQGLTGELFF | TGTGCCAGACAGGGTCTGACCGGGGAGCTGTTTTTT
. | TRBJ2-1 | TRBV6-5 | TRBD2 | CAGRPSGAYNEQFF | TGTGCCGGGCGGCCAAGCGGGGCCTACAATGAGCAGTTCTTC
. | TRBJ2-2 | TRBV18 | TRBD2 | CASSPLGTSGLNTGELFF | TGTGCCAGCTCACCCCTCGGGACTAGCGGATTGAACACCGGGGAGCTGTTTTTT
few | TRBJ2-5 | TRBV28 | . | CASSATGPAADSQETQYF | TGTGCCAGCAGTGCTACTGGACCGGCAGCTGACAGCCAAGAGACCCAGTACTTC
few | TRBJ2-3 | TRBV12-3/TRBV12-4 | . | CASSFWESIASDTQYF | TGTGCCAGCAGTTTTTGGGAGAGTATCGCGTCGGATACGCAGTATTTT
few | TRBJ2-3 | TRBV29-1 | . | CSVDPPRGSTDTQYF | TGCAGCGTTGATCCCCCGCGGGGTTCAACAGATACGCAGTATTTT
few | TRBJ2-1 | TRBV11-2 | . | CASSLVGGASNEQFF | TGTGCCAGCAGCCTGGTTGGAGGGGCCTCCAATGAGCAGTTCTTC
few | TRBJ2-4 | TRBV5-5 | . | CASSLALGPQNIQYF | TGTGCCAGCAGCTTGGCCTTAGGTCCCCAAAACATTCAGTACTTC
. | TRBJ1-3 | TRBV7-9 | . | CASEGTAGNTIYF | TGTGCCAGCGAGGGAACTGCTGGAAACACCATATATTTT
. | TRBJ1-3 | TRBV14 | . | CASSQQTGSGNTIYF | TGTGCCAGCAGCCAACAGACAGGCTCTGGAAACACCATATATTTT
few | TRBJ2-2 | TRBV6-5 | . | CASSYGYTGELFF | TGTGCCAGCAGTTACGGCTACACCGGGGAGCTGTTTTTT
many | TRBJ2-1 | TRBV7-2 | . | CASSFGPSYNEQFF | TGTGCCAGCAGCTTCGGCCCTTCCTACAATGAGCAGTTCTTC